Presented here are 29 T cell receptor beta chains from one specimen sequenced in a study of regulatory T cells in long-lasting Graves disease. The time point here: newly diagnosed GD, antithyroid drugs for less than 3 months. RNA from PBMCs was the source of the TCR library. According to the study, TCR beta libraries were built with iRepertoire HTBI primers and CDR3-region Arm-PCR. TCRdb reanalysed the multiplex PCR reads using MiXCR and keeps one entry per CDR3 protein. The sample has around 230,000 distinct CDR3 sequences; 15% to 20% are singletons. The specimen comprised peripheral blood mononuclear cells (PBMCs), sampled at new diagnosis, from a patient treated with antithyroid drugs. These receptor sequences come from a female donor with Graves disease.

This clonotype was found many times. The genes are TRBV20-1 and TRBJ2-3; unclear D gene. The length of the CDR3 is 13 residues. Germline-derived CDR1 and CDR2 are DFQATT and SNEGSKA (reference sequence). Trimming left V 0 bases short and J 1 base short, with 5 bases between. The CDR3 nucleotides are TGCAGTGCTAGAGACCAGGGCACAGATACGCAGTATTTT. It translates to CSARDQGTDTQYF.

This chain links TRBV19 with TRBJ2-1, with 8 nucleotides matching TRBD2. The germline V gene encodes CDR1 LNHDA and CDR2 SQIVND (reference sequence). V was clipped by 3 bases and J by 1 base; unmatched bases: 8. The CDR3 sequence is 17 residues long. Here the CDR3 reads CASSIPGIAGSYNEQFF. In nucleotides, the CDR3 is TGTGCCAGTAGTATCCCTGGGATAGCGGGATCCTACAATGAGCAGTTCTTC.

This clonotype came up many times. The CDR3, as DNA: TGTGCCACCAGCCTAGGCGGGAACACTGAAGCTTTCTTT. This encodes CATSLGGNTEAFF. The chain is built from TRBV15 and TRBJ1-1; D gene uncertain. Germline CDR1 is LNHNV and CDR2 is YYDKDF (reference sequence). The CDR3 is made up of 13 amino acids. V was clipped by 5 bases and J by 1 base, with 8 bases between them.

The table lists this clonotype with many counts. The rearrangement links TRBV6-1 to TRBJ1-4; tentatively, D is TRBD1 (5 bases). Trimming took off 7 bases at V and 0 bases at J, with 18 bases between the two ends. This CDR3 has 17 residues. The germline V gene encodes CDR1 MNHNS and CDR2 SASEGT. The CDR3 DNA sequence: TGTGCCAGCATATGGGACGTCCGTTCTGCAACTAATGAAAAACTGTTTTTT. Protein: CASIWDVRSATNEKLFF.

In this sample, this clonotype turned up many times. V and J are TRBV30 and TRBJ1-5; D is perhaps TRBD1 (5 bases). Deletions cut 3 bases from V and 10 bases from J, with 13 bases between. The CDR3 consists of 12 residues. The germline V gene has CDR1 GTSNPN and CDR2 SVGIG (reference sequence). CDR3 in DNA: TGTGCCTGGAGGAGGGGCGGGAGTCCCCAGCATTTT. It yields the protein CAWRRGGSPQHF.

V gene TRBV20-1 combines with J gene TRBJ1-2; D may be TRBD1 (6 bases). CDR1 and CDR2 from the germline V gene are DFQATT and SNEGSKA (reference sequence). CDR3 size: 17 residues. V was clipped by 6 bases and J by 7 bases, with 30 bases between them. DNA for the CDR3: TGCAGTGCGGGGGGAGGCGGATCCACCGGGGGCGCGGGTGGCTACACCTTC. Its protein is CSAGGGGSTGGAGGYTF.

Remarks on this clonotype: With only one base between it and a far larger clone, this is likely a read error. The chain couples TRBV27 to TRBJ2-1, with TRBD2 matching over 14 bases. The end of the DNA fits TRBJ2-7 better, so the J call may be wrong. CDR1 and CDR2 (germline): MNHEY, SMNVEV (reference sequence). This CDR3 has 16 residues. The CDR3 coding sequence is TGTGCCAGCAGCCGTGGGACTAGCGGGAGAGTCTACGGGCAGTACTTC. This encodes CASSRGTSGRVYGQYF.

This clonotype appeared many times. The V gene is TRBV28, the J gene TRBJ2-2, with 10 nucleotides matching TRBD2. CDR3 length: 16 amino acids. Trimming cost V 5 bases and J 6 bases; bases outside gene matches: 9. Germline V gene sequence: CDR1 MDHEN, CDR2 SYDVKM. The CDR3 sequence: CASSRPGTSVPGELFF. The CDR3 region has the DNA TGTGCCAGCAGTAGGCCCGGGACTAGCGTGCCCGGGGAGCTGTTTTTT.

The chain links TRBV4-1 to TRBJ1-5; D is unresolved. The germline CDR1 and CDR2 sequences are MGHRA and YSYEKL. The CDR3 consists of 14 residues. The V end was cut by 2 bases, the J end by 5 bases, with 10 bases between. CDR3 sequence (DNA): TGCGCCAGCAGCCAACCCGACAATTATCAGCCCCAGCATTTT. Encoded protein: CASSQPDNYQPQHF.

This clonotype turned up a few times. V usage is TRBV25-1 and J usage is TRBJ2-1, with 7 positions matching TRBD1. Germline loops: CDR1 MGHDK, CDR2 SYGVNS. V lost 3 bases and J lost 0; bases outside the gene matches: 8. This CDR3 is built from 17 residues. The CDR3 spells CASSDIGTESSYNEQFF. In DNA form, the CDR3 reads TGTGCCAGCAGTGATATTGGGACAGAGAGCTCCTACAATGAGCAGTTCTTC.

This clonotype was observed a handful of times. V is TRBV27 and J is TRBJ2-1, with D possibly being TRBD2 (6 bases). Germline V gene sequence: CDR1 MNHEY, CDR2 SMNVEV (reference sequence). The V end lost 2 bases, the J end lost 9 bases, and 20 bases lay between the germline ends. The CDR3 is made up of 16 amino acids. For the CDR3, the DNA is TGTGCCAGCAGTTTACGGCTTGGGGGGACCTCGGGTGAGCAGTTCTTC. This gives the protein CASSLRLGGTSGEQFF.

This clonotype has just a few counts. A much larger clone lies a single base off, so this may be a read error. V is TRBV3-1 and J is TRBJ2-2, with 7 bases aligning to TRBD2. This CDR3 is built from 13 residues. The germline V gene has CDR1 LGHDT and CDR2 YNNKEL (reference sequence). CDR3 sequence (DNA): TGTGCCAGCAGCCCTCAGCGGGGCGGGGGGCTGTTTTTT. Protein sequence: CASSPQRGGGLFF.

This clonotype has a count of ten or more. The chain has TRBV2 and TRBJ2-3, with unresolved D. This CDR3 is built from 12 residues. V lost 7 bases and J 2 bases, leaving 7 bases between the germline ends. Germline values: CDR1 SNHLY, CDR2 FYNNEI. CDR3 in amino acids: CASTPNTDTQYF. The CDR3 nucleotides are TGTGCCAGCACACCCAACACAGATACGCAGTATTTT.

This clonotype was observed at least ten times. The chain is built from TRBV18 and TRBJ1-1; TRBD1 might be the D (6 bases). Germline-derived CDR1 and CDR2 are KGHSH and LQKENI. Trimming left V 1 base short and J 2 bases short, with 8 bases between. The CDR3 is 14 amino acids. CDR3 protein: CASSPQGQNTEAFF. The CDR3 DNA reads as TGTGCCAGCTCACCACAGGGACAAAACACTGAAGCTTTCTTT.

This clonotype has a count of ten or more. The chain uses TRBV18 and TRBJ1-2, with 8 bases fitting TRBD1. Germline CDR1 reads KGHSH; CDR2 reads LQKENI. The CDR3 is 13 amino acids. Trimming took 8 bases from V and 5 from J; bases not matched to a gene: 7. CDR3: CASSPDREYGYTF. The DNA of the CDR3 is TGTGCCAGCAGTCCGGACAGGGAATATGGCTACACCTTC.

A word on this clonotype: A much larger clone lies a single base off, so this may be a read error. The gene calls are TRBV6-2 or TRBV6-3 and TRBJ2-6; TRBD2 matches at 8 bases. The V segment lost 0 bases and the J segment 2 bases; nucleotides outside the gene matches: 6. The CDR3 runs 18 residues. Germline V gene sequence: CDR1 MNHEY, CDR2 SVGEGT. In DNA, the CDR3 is TGTGCCAGCAGTTACTCGGGACTAGTGGGAGCTGGGGCCAACGTCCTGACTTTC. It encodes CASSYSGLVGAGANVLTF.

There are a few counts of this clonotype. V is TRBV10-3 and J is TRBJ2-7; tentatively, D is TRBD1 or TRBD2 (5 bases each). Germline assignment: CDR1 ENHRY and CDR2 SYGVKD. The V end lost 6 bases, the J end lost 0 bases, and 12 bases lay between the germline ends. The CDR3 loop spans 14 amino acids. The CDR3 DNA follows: TGTGCCATCAGCCCGGGACGCAACTCCTACGAGCAGTACTTC. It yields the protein CAISPGRNSYEQYF.

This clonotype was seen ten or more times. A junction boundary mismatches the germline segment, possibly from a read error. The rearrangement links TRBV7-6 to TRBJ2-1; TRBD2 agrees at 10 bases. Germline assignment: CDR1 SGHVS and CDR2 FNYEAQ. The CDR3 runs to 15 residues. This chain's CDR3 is CASTLAGGDYNEQFF. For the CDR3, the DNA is TGTGCCAGCACCTTAGCGGGAGGCGACTACAATGAGCAGTTCTTC.

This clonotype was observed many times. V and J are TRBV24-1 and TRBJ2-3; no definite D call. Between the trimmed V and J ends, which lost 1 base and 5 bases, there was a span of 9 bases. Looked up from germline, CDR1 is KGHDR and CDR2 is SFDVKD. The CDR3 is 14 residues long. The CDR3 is CATSDFSPGDTQYF. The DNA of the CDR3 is TGTGCCACCAGTGATTTTTCCCCCGGAGATACGCAGTATTTT.

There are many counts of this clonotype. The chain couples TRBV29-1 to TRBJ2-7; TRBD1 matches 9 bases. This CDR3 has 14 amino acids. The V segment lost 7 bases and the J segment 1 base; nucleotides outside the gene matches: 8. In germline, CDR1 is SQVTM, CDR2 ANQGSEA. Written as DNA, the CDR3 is TGCAGCGCCCGAGGCGGGACAGGGTCCTACGAGCAGTACTTC. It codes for CSARGGTGSYEQYF.

DNA of the CDR3: TGTGCCAGCAGCGGGATTCAGGGGGCCTCCTACAATGAGCAGTTCTTC. It codes for CASSGIQGASYNEQFF. The chain has TRBV9 and TRBJ2-1; 8 bases line up with TRBD1. The CDR3 runs 16 residues. The J segment lost 0 bases and the V segment lost 3 bases, leaving 5 bases of the junction unmatched. Germline V gene data show CDR1 as SGDLS and CDR2 as YYNGEE.

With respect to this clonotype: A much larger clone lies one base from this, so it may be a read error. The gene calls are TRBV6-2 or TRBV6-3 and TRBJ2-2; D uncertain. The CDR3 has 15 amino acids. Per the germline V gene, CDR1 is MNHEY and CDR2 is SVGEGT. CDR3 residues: CANSAKPRGSGELFF. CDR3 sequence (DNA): TGTGCCAACAGTGCAAAACCGAGAGGATCGGGGGAGCTGTTTTTT.

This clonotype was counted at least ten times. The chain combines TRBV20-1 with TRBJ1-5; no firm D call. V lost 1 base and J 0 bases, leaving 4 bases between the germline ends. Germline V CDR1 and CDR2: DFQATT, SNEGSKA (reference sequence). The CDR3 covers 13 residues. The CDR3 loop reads CSARAGSNQPQHF. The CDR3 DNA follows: TGCAGTGCTAGAGCGGGTAGCAATCAGCCCCAGCATTTT.

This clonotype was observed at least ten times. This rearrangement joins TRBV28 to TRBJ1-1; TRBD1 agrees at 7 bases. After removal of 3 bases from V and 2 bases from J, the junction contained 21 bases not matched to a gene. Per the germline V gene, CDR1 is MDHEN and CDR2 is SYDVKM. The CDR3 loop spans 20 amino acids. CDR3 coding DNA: TGTGCCAGCAGTTTGGGGTACCATGGACAGGCACGGAGAATAAACACTGAAGCTTTCTTT. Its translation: CASSLGYHGQARRINTEAFF.

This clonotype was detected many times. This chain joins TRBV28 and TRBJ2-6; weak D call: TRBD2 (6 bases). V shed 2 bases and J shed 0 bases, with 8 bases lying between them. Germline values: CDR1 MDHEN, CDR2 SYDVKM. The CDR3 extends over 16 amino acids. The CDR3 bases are TGTGCCAGCAGTTTAGGAGGGGCCTCTGGGGCCAACGTCCTGACTTTC. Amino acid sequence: CASSLGGASGANVLTF.

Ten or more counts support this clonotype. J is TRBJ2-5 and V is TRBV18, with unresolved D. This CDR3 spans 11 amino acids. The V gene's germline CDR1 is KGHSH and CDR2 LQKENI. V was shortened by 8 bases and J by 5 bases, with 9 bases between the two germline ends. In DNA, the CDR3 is TGTGCCAGCAGCCCAGGCGAGACCCAGTACTTC. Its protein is CASSPGETQYF.

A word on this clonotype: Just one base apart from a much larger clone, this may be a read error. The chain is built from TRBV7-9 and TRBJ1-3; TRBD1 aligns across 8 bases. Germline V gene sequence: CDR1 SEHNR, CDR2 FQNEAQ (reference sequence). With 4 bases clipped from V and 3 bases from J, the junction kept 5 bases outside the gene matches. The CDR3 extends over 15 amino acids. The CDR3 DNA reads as TGTGCCAGCAGCTCCCGGGGACAGGTTGGAAACACCATATATTTT. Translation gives CASSSRGQVGNTIYF.

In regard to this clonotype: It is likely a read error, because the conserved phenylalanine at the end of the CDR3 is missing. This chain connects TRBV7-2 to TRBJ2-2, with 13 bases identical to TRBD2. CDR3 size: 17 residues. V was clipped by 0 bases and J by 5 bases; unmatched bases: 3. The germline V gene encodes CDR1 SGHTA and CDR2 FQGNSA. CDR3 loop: CASSLAQGLAGTGELFV. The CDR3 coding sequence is TGTGCCAGCAGCTTAGCACAGGGACTAGCGGGAACCGGGGAGCTGTTTGTT.

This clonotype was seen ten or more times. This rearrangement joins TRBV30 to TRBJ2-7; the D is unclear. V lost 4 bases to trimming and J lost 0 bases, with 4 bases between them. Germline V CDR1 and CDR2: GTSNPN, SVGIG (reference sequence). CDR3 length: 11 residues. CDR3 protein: CAWTVSYEQYF. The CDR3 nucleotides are TGTGCCTGGACGGTCTCCTACGAGCAGTACTTC. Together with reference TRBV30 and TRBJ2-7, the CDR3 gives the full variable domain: SQTIHQWPATLVQPVGSPLSLECTVEGTSNPNLYWYRQAAGRGLQLLFYSVGIGQISSEVPQNLSASRPQDRQFILSSKKLLLSDSGFYLCAWTVSYEQYFGPGTRLTVT.